The clone carrying this T cell receptor beta chain was found a few times. Germline V lookup: CDR1 MDHEN, CDR2 SYDVKM. CDR3 size: 14 residues. With 5 bases clipped from V and 9 bases from J, the junction kept 8 bases outside the gene matches. This entry comes from a study of sequential checkpoint blockade in melanoma. The treatment here: randomized to nivolumab then ipilimumab (arm A) or the reverse (arm B). The method was immunoSEQ multiplex PCR; TCRdb's version includes in-frame clones alone and lacks a portion of them. The sample records around 2,400 clones, 22% being singletons. The TCR originated in a human donor with melanoma. This chain joins TRBV28 and TRBJ2-3, with 10 bases identical to TRBD2. The sample consisted of tumor tissue (inferred from file names), taken from a patient given nivolumab and ipilimumab in sequence. In DNA, the CDR3 is TGTGCCAGCAGTCCTAGCGGGAGCGAGAGAACGCAGTATTTT. Translating it yields CASSPSGSERTQYF.